The 6 T cell receptor beta chains given below trace back to one sample, sequenced in a study of T cells after yellow fever vaccination. TCRdb reanalysed the 5' RACE reads using MiXCR and keeps one entry per CDR3 protein. This sample has 600,000 to 750,000 distinct CDR3 sequences, with roughly an eighth found just once. Specimen: PBMCs, collected on the day of the yellow fever booster vaccination. These TCRs come from a man aged 25 to 40 who received the YFV17D yellow fever vaccine.

V and J are TRBV6-2 or TRBV6-3 and TRBJ2-1; 11 bases map to TRBD2. In germline, CDR1 is MNHEY, CDR2 SVGEGT. V lost 8 bases, J lost 8 bases, and 8 bases stayed unmatched. This CDR3 region has 14 residues. In DNA, the CDR3 is TGTGCCAGCGATCTAGCGGGAGGAGACCATGAGCAGTTCTTC. Its protein product is CASDLAGGDHEQFF.

This sequence joins TRBV6-5 and TRBJ2-1, with TRBD2 as a possible D gene (5 bases). The CDR3 has 17 residues. V lost 0 bases to trimming and J lost 0 bases, with 12 bases between them. CDR1 MNHEY and CDR2 SVGAGI come from the germline V gene. This CDR3 is CASSYSLPGSSYNEQFF. CDR3 nucleotides: TGTGCCAGCAGTTACTCGTTGCCGGGAAGCTCCTACAATGAGCAGTTCTTC.

The rearrangement uses TRBV20-1 and TRBJ2-5, with TRBD1 matching 7 bases. Trimming at V came to 5 bases and at J to 5 bases, leaving 5 bases not matched to a gene. This CDR3 comprises 12 residues. The germline CDR1 and CDR2 sequences are DFQATT and SNEGSKA (reference sequence). The CDR3 region has the DNA TGCAGTGCTTACAGGGGAGAGGAGACCCAGTACTTC. Residues: CSAYRGEETQYF.

The V call is TRBV7-3, the J call TRBJ2-2; 10 nucleotides line up with TRBD2. CDR1 SGHTA and CDR2 FQGTGA come from the germline V gene. With V trimmed by 6 bases and J by 2 bases, 6 bases remained unmatched. The CDR3 sequence is 16 residues long. CDR3 protein: CASRPGLAVNTGELFF. DNA of the CDR3: TGTGCCAGCAGACCCGGACTAGCGGTAAACACCGGGGAGCTGTTTTTT.

This clonotype was seen more than once but under ten times. V gene TRBV5-6 combines with J gene TRBJ2-7, with TRBD2 as a possible D gene (6 bases). The germline V gene has CDR1 SGHDT and CDR2 YYEEEE. CDR3 length equals 13 residues. Trimming removed 3 bases from V and 1 base from J, with 8 bases in between. The CDR3 sequence is CASSSLASYEQYF. Here the CDR3 DNA reads TGTGCCAGCAGCTCTCTAGCGTCCTACGAGCAGTACTTC.

This clonotype has a handful of counts. The chain is built from TRBV11-2 and TRBJ2-6; 12 bases fit TRBD1. J lost 3 bases, V lost 4 bases, and 10 bases had no gene match. CDR1 is SGHAT, CDR2 FQNNGV, per germline. The CDR3 totals 19 residues. This CDR3 reads CASSSPTGTGGFGANVLTF. CDR3 DNA sequence: TGTGCCAGCAGCTCACCGACCGGGACAGGGGGCTTTGGGGCCAACGTCCTGACTTTC.